This T cell receptor beta chain was identified during a study of blood T cell repertoires in COVID-19 (dated by TCRdb to 2020 to 2021). Background for the entire study: Collaborator samples came from the United States, Italy and Spain and covered acute and convalescent phases of COVID-19. The material from the prospective study consisted of cDNA or gDNA derived from T cells, B-cell-depleted T cells, or PBMCs. Deeply sampled blood TCRbeta repertoires from subjects exposed to, actively infected with, or recovered from COVID-19 were included in the dataset. The repertoires were released in a freely available public database intended as a resource for research on the immune response to SARS-CoV-2. The samples were drawn from the first 160 participants of the ongoing ImmuneRACE study and from under 1,500 subjects provided by 6 global collaborators. Sample metadata almost always included a de-identified subject ID, COVID-19 status, age in years and sex. Where available, HLA class I and class II types were taken from metadata supplied by the sample provider and were not determined by assay-based typing. Paper-wide results and their limitations: The quantity of clinical and demographic metadata differed by source and by participant and was supplied without curation.

This clone was counted once. Its antigen remains undetermined. No clone much larger than this one lies a single base away; base qualities are absent. The CDR3 starts with the cysteine, ends with the phenylalanine, and has 19 residues. Here the CDR3 DNA is all that survives: 57 bases in frame from base 1. CDR1 LGHNA and CDR2 YSLEER were looked up in the germline V gene. At the junction V is shortened by 0 bases and J by 4 bases; bases outside the gene matches: 16. The collaborating institutions used their own protocols to collect whole blood in K2EDTA tubes. For TCRbeta analysis, collaborators shipped samples in one of three forms: frozen whole blood, isolated PBMCs, or DNA extracted from either of those sample types. TCRbeta CDR3 regions were amplified from genomic DNA using the immunoSEQ Assay, a bias-controlled multiplex PCR. As for how the authors treated the data: Within the assay, amplification of reference gene primers was used to estimate how many nucleated cells each sample contained. To quantify the absolute abundance of each unique TCRbeta CDR3 rearrangement, sequence reads were collapsed and filtered. Productive Simpson clonality was computed per sample as the square root of Simpson's diversity index over productive rearrangements. Held by TCRdb, this immuneACCESS table contains in-frame sequences only and omits some clones. Under half of the omission traces to an unresolved V gene where checked; the cause of the rest is unknown. That table supplies the V and J calls and clone size; D and trimming were determined from the DNA. Here the sample has more than 95,000 clones; about 85% occur a single time. Jointly, the top ten make up approximately 3% of the sample.

Sequenced input: peripheral blood. This sequence uses TRBV4-3 and TRBJ2-3, with 7 junctional bases fitting TRBD1. The TCR originated in a man between 50 and 59 years old in a cohort sampled during active COVID-19. The CDR3 reads CASSQDYFRTGATADTQYF. The DNA sequence is as follows: TGCGCCAGCAGCCAAGATTATTTTAGGACAGGTGCGACAGCAGATACGCAGTATTTT.